This T cell receptor (beta chain) stems from a study of ipilimumab plus nivolumab after autologous stem cell transplantation (dated by TCRdb to the early 2020s). Notes on the research overall: The median number of doses that trial patients received was about five for ipilimumab and under ten for nivolumab. The intent-to-treat population of the trial consisted of some 33 patients. Patients in the trial were undergoing autologous transplant and had high-risk diffuse large B cell lymphoma, mature T cell lymphoma, or multiple myeloma. Both primary refractory and relapsed disease were represented in the DLBCL cohort, where 18-month progression-free survival was approximately 86% and 30%, respectively. Beyond this particular receptor, the publication reports: Combined checkpoint inhibition as post-transplant consolidation was concluded by the authors to appear tolerable. The authors stated that profiles of the T cell receptor repertoire, regulatory T cell phenotype and gut microbiota provided a biologic rationale for studying this approach further.

Libraries were prepared through the immunoSEQ multiplex PCR assay. TCRdb obtained this table from immuneACCESS and retained in-frame rearrangements with V and J assigned. These tables miss some clones; where compared with another copy, unresolved V genes account for less than half of the shortfall, and the remainder is unexplained. For this sample there are fewer than 95,000 clones; under 85% appear just once. Clones ranked in the top ten supply roughly 2% of the sample. The CDR3 spans 14 residues, from the cysteine through the phenylalanine. CDR3 DNA only is kept here, 42 bases in frame from base 1. The germline V gene yields SGDLS for CDR1 and YYNGEE for CDR2. The germline ends are 9 bases apart after V is trimmed by 0 bases and J by 3 bases. Ipilimumab was given at 1 mg/kg intravenously on day 1 of selected weeks, and checkpoint therapy started 14 to 28 days after autologous transplant. Nivolumab was given at 3 mg/kg intravenously on day 1 of weeks 1, 4, 7, 10, and every two weeks through week 26. This Phase Ib clinical trial tested ipilimumab plus nivolumab, a combined checkpoint inhibition, as consolidation after autologous stem cell transplantation.

A remark on this clone: Its specific antigen is unknown. No base-level quality is on record; no much larger clone is a single base apart.

This sample comprised PBMCs, obtained in a trial of ipilimumab plus nivolumab as post-transplant consolidation. Recombination joined TRBV9 with TRBJ2-5, with the identity of the D gene unclear. The origin of this receptor is a male donor with diffuse large B-cell lymphoma. The CDR3: CASSVGGFKETQYF. The DNA reads TGTGCCAGCAGCGTAGGGGGATTCAAAGAGACCCAGTACTTC. When the CDR3 is completed using the reference TRBV9 and TRBJ2-5 genes on either side, the full variable domain is DSGVTQTPKHLITATGQRVTLRCSPRSGDLSVYWYQQSLDQGLQFLIQYYNGEERAKGNILERFSAQQFPDLHSELNLSSLELGDSALYFCASSVGGFKETQYFGPGTRLLVL.